Each of the 3 T cell receptor beta chains below was sequenced from the same sample in a study of T-cell memory formation after mild COVID-19. One entry per CDR3 protein results from TCRdb running MiXCR on the 5' RACE reads. This table holds some 600,000 distinct CDR3 sequences, 17% found once. Sequenced: PBMCs or a T cell subset sorted from them (not recorded which). These receptors all stem from an adult woman who had mild COVID-19 (a few samples of this study predate the infection). Cell type and time point are not known.

This clonotype has only a few counts. This chain connects TRBV12-3 or TRBV12-4 to TRBJ2-3; D is undetermined. There are 11 residues in the CDR3. V lost 5 bases and J lost 8, with 8 bases in between. CDR3 bases: TGTGCCAGCAGTCGAACTGGTACGCAGTATTTT. Amino acid sequence: CASSRTGTQYF.

This clonotype turned up a few times. The CDR3 loop reads CSARGLGGGAKDEQYF. The CDR3 region has the DNA TGCAGTGCTAGAGGTTTAGGTGGGGGGGCGAAGGACGAGCAGTACTTC. The rearrangement uses TRBV20-1 and TRBJ2-7, with D maybe TRBD2 (7 bases). V was pared by 1 base and J by 5 bases, with 21 bases between. Germline V gives CDR1 DFQATT, CDR2 SNEGSKA (reference sequence). The CDR3 spans 16 residues.

The chain employs TRBV30 and TRBJ2-2; 8 bases match TRBD2. CDR1 and CDR2 (germline): GTSNPN, SVGIG (reference sequence). V shed 5 bases and J 4 bases; nucleotides not matched to a gene: 3. CDR3 size: 13 residues. The CDR3 nucleotides are TGTGCCTGGTCCGGGGGGGCCACCGGGGAGCTGTTTTTT. It encodes CAWSGGATGELFF.